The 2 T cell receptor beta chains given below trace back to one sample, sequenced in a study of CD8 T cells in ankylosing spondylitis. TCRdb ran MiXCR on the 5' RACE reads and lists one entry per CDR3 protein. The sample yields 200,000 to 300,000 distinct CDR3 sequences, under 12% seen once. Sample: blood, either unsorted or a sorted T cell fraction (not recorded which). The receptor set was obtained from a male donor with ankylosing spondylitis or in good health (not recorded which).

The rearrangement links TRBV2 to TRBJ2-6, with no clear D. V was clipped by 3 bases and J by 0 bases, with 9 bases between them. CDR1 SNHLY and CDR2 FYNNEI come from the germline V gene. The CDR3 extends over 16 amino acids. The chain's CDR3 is CASSEYPFSGANVLTF. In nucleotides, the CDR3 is TGTGCCAGCAGTGAGTACCCTTTCTCTGGGGCCAACGTCCTGACTTTC.

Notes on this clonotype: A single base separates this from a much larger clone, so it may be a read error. Here the CDR3 reads CASSWIVASGSTQYF. DNA for the CDR3: TGTGCCAGCAGCTGGATAGTGGCTAGCGGGAGTACGCAGTATTTT. V usage is TRBV7-2 and J usage is TRBJ2-3; 10 bases match TRBD2. With 4 bases clipped from V and 8 bases from J, the junction kept 9 bases outside the gene matches. Germline values: CDR1 SGHTA, CDR2 FQGNSA. This CDR3 has 15 residues.